This T cell receptor (beta chain) was captured in a study of post-analysis software for immune sequencing data. Whole-study findings and limits: Patients with multiple sclerosis recorded significantly lower normalized Chao1 diversity than controls, the study found. Pronounced co-clustering by F measure was evident among identically batched samples. TRBV segments more frequent in patients than in controls numbered roughly 5 and included TRBV5-6, TRBV5-1 and TRBV20-1.

Presence of unique molecular identifiers characterized the TCR beta cDNA libraries. With 1 to 10 million T cells as the source, 400,000 to 550,000 cDNA molecules resulted. TCRdb reprocessed the PCR reads via MiXCR and lists one record per CDR3 protein. The data show about 460,000 distinct CDR3 sequences, under 55% seen once. Germline CDR1 is DFQATT and CDR2 is SNEGSKA (reference sequence). The V segment lost 3 bases and the J segment 0 bases; nucleotides outside the gene matches: 3. CDR3 size: 14 residues. On this clonotype itself: Its antigen remains unknown.

V is TRBV20-1 and J is TRBJ1-1; 8 bases line up with TRBD1. The sequencing sample was made of blood. This clonotype originated in a girl aged 5-17 years with multiple sclerosis. The CDR3 loop is CSASTGGLNTEAFF. The DNA of the CDR3 is TGCAGTGCTAGCACAGGGGGGTTGAACACTGAAGCTTTCTTT.